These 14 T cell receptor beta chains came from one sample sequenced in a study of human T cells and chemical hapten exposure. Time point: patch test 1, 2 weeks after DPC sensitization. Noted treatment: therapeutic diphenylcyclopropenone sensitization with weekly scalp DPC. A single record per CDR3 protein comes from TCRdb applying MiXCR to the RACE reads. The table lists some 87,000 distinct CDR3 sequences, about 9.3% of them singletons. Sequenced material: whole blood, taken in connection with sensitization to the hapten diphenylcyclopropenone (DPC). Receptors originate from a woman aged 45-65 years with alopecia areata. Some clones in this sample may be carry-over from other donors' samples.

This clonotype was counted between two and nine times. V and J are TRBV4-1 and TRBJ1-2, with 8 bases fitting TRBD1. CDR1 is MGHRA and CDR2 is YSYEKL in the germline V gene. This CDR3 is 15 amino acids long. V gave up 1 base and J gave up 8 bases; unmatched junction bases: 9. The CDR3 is CASSQGPDRGIGYTF. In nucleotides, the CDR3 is TGCGCCAGCAGCCAAGGTCCAGACAGGGGAATCGGCTACACCTTC.

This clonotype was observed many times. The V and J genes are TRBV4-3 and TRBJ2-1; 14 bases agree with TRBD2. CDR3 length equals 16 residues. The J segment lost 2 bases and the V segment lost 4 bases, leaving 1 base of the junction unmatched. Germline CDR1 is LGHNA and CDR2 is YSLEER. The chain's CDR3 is CASSPGLAGAYNEQFF. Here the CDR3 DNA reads TGCGCCAGCAGCCCGGGACTAGCGGGAGCCTACAATGAGCAGTTCTTC.

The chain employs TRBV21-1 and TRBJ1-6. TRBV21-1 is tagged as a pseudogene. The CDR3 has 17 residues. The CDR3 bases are TGTGCCAGCAGCAAAAAGGAAGGGACTTCCGAGGATTCACCCCTCCACTTT. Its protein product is CASSKKEGTSEDSPLHF.

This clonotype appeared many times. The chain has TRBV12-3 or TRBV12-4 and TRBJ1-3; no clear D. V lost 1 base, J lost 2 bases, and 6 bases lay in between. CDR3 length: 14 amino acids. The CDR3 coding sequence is TGTGCCAGCAGTTTAGGGGGTGCTGGAAACACCATATATTTT. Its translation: CASSLGGAGNTIYF.

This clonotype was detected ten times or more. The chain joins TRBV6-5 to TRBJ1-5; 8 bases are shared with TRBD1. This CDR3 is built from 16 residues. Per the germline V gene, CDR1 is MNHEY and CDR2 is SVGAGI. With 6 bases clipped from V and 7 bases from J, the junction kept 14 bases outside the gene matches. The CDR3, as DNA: TGTGCCAGCAGCCCTATTGGACAGGGCAAGCGACAGCCCCAGCATTTT. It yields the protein CASSPIGQGKRQPQHF.

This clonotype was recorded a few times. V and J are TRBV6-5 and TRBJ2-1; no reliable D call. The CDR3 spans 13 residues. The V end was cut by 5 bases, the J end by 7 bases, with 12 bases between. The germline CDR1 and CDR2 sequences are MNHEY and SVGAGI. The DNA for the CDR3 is TGTGCCAGCAGTCCTCGAGGCGATAATGAGCAGTTCTTC. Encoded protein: CASSPRGDNEQFF.

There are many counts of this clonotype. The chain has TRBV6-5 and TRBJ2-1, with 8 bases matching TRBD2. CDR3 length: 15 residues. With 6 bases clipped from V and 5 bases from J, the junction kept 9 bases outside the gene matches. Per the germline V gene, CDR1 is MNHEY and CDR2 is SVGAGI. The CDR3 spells CASSRSGNIHNEQFF. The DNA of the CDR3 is TGTGCCAGCAGCCGTAGCGGGAACATCCACAATGAGCAGTTCTTC.

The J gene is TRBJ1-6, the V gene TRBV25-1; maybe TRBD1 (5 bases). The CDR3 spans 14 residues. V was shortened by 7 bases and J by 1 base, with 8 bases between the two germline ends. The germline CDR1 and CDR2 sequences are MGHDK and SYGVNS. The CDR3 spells CASMGVSYNSPLHF. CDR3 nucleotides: TGTGCCAGCATGGGGGTATCCTATAATTCACCCCTCCACTTT.

CDR3 sequence: CAISEGTPPEQFF. CDR3 nucleotides: TGTGCCATCAGTGAGGGGACTCCACCTGAGCAGTTCTTC. V and J are TRBV10-3 and TRBJ2-1, with D tentatively TRBD2 (6 bases). CDR3 length: 13 amino acids. Trimming shortened V by 2 bases and J by 9 bases, and 11 bases separated the two germline ends. The germline gives CDR1 ENHRY, CDR2 SYGVKD.

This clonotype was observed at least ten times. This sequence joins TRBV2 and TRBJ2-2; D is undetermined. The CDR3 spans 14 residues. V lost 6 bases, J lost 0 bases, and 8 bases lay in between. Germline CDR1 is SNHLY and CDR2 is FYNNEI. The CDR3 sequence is CASRGQPNTGELFF. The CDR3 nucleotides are TGTGCCAGCAGGGGTCAGCCGAACACCGGGGAGCTGTTTTTT.

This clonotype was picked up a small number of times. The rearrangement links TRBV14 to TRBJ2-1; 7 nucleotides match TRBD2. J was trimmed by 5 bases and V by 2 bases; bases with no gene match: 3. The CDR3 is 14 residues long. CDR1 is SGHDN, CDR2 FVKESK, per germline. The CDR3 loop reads CASSQLAAHNEQFF. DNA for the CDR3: TGTGCCAGCAGCCAACTAGCGGCCCACAATGAGCAGTTCTTC.

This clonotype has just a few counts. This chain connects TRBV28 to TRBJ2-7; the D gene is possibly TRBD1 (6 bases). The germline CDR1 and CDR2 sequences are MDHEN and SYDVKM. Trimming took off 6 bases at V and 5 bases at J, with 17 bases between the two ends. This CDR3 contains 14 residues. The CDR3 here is CASSNQGPRDEQYF. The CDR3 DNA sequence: TGTGCCAGCAGCAACCAGGGGCCTCGGGACGAGCAGTACTTC.

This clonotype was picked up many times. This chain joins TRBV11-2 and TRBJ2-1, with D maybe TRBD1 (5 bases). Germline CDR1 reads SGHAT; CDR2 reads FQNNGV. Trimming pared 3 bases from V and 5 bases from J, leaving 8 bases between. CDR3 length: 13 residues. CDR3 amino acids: CASSFQGHNEQFF. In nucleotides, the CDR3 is TGTGCCAGCAGCTTCCAGGGCCACAATGAGCAGTTCTTC.

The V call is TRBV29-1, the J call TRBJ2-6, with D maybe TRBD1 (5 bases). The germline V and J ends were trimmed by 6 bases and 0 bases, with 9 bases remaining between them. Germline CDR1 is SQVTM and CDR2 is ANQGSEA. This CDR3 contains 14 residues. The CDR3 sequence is CSVGRDSGANVLTF. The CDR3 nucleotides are TGCAGCGTGGGCAGGGACTCTGGGGCCAACGTCCTGACTTTC.